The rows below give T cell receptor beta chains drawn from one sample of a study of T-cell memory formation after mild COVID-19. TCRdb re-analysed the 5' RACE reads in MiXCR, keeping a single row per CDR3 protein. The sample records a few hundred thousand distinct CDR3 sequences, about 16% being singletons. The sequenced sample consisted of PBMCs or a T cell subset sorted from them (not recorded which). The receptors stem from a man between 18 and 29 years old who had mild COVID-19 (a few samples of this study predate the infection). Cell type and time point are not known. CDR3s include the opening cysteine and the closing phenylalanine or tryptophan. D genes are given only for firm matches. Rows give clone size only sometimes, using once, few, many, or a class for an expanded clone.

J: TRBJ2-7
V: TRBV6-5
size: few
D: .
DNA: TGTGCCAGCAGTTACGGCCTCCCCTACGAGCAGTACTTC
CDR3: CASSYGLPYEQYF

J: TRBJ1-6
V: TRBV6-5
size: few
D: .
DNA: TGTGCCAGCAGTTACAGCCAGGACTATAATTCACCCCTCCACTTT
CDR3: CASSYSQDYNSPLHF

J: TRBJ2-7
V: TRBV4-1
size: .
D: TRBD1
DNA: TGCGCCAGCAGCCAAGGACAGGGAGTCCCCTACGAGCAGTACTTC
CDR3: CASSQGQGVPYEQYF

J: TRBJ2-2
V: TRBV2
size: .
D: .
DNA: TGTGCCAGCAGTGAAGCGCTTTTGATAGTAAGAGGCACCGGGGAGCTGTTTTTT
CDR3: CASSEALLIVRGTGELFF

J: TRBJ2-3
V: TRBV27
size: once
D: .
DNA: TGTGCCAGCAGTTTCCGGGGACTCACGGGCTTAACAGATACGCAGTATTTT
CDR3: CASSFRGLTGLTDTQYF

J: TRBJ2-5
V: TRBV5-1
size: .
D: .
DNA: TGCGCCAGCAGCTTGCTCGCGGGGGCCCAAGAGACCCAGTACTTC
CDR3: CASSLLAGAQETQYF

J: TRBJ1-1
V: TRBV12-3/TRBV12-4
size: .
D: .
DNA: TGTGCCAGCAGTCCAGCAGGAGGGACTGAAGCTTTCTTT
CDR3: CASSPAGGTEAFF

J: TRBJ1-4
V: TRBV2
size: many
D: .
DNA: TGTGCCAGCAGTCCCACAACTAATGAAAAACTGTTTTTT
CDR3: CASSPTTNEKLFF

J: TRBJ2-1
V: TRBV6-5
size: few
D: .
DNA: TGTGCCAGCAGTTACCTCAAACAGGGGAGGTCCTACAATGAGCAGTTCTTC
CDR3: CASSYLKQGRSYNEQFF

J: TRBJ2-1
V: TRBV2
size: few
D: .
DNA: TGTGCCAGCAGTGCCGAGTATGAGCAGTTCTTC
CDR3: CASSAEYEQFF

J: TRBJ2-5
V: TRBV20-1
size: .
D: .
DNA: TGCAGTTTAGCGGAACCTATGGCAGAGACCCAGTACTTC
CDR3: CSLAEPMAETQYF

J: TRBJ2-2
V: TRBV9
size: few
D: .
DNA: TGTGCCAGCAGCGTAGTCACTTCCGGGGAGCTGTTTTTT
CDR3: CASSVVTSGELFF

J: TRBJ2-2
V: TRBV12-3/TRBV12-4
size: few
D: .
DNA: TGTGCCAGCAGTTCCCGATCCGGGCCACGTCCCGGGGAGCTGTTTTTT
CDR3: CASSSRSGPRPGELFF

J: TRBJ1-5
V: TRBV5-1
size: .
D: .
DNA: TGCGCCAGCAGCTGGGCCGCGTGGGGGGAGTATCCCAATCAGCCCCAGCATTTT
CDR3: CASSWAAWGEYPNQPQHF

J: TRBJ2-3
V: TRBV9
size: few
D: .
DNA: TGTGCCAGCAGCGTAGGTAACACAGATACGCAGTATTTT
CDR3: CASSVGNTDTQYF

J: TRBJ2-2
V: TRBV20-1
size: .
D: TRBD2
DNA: TGCAGTGCCTCTAGCGGGGGGATTTCTACCGGGGAGCTGTTTTTT
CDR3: CSASSGGISTGELFF

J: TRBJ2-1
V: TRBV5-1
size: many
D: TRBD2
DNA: TGCGCCAGCAGCGTCGGGACTAGCGGGGGATACAATGAGCAGTTCTTC
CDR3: CASSVGTSGGYNEQFF

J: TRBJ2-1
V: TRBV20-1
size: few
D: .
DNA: TGCAGTGCTAGAGCCCATGGAGGGGGCGAGGGCAATGAGCAGTTCTTC
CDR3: CSARAHGGGEGNEQFF

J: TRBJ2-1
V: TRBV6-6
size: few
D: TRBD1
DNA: TGTGCCAGCAGTTACAGCGGACAGGGCGGCGGCAATGAGCAGTTCTTC
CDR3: CASSYSGQGGGNEQFF

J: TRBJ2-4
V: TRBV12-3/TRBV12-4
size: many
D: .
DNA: TGTGCCAGCAGCCCCACAGGGTCCCTAGCCAAAAACATTCAGTACTTC
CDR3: CASSPTGSLAKNIQYF

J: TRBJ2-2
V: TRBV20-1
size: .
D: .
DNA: TGCAGTGCTAGAGCTCTGCCTGGGTACACCGGGGAGCTGTTTTTT
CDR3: CSARALPGYTGELFF

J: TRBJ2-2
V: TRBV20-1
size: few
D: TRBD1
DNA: TGCAGTGCGGCAGGGGGCGCCAGGACCGGGGAGCTGTTTTTT
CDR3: CSAAGGARTGELFF

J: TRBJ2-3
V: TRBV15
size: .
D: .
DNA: TGTGCCACCAGCAGATCCACAGGATCTAGCACAGATACGCAGTATTTT
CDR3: CATSRSTGSSTDTQYF

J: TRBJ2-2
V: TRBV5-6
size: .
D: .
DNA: TGTGCCAGCAGACTGACAGGCAACACCGGGGAGCTGTTTTTT
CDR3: CASRLTGNTGELFF

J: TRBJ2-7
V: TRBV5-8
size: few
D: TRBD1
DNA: TGTGCCAGCAGCTTGAGGGACGGCAGGGGGCTCTACGAGCAGTACTTC
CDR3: CASSLRDGRGLYEQYF

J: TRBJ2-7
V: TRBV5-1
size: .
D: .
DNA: TGCGCCAGCAGCTTGGGGACAGTTACGGCCGAGCAGTACTTC
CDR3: CASSLGTVTAEQYF

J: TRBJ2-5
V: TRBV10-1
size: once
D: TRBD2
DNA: TGCGCCAGCAGCCGACTAGCGGGGGCCCAAGAGACCCAGTACTTC
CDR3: CASSRLAGAQETQYF

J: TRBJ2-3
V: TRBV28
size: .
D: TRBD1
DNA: TGTGCCAGCAACCCAGGGGGCCGCACAGATACGCAGTATTTT
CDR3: CASNPGGRTDTQYF

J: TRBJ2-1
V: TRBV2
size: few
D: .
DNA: TGTGCCAGCAAATCGCGGGACGCGTCTTACAATGAGCAGTTCTTC
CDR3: CASKSRDASYNEQFF

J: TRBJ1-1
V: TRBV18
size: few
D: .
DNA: TGTGCCAGCTCACCAGTAACGGTGAACACTGAAGCTTTCTTT
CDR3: CASSPVTVNTEAFF

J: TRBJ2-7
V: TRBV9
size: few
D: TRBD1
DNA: TGTGCCAGCAGCGTATCGACAGGGTATGGCGAGCAGTACTTC
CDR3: CASSVSTGYGEQYF

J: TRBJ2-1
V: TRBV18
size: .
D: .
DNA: TGTGCCAGCTCAACCCCCGGAATAGACCAGCAGTTCTTC
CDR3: CASSTPGIDQQFF

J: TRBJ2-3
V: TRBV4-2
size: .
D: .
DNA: TGTGCCAGCAGCCAAGGTCTATACGGGGGCACAGATACGCAGTATTTT
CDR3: CASSQGLYGGTDTQYF

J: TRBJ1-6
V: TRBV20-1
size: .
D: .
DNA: TGCAGTGCCGCGTTGCCGTATAATTCACCCCTCCACTTT
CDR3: CSAALPYNSPLHF

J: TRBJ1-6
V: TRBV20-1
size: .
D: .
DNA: TGCAGTGCTAGAGTGGGGGCACATTCACCCCTCCACTTT
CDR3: CSARVGAHSPLHF

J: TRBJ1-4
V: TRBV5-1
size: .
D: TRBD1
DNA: TGCGCCAGCAGCCACGGGACAGCAACTAATGAAAAACTGTTTTTT
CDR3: CASSHGTATNEKLFF

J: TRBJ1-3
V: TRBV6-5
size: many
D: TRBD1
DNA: TGTGCCAGCAGTCAGGGGACAGGAGACTACTCTGGAAACACCATATATTTT
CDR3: CASSQGTGDYSGNTIYF

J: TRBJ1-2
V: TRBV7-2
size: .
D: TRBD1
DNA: TGTGCCAGCAGCTTAGGACAGGGTGAAAATGGCTACACCTTC
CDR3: CASSLGQGENGYTF

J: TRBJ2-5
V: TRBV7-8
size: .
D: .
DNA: TGTGCCAGCAGCTTATTTATGTTGCAGACCCAGTACTTC
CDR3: CASSLFMLQTQYF

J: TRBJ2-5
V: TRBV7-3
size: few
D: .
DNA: TGTGCCAGCAGCTTAGGGAATAGCCAAGAGACCCAGTACTTC
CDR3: CASSLGNSQETQYF

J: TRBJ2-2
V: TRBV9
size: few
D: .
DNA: TGTGCCAGCAGCGTAGGAGTGGGGGGACCCTCGGGCACCGGGGAGCTGTTTTTT
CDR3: CASSVGVGGPSGTGELFF